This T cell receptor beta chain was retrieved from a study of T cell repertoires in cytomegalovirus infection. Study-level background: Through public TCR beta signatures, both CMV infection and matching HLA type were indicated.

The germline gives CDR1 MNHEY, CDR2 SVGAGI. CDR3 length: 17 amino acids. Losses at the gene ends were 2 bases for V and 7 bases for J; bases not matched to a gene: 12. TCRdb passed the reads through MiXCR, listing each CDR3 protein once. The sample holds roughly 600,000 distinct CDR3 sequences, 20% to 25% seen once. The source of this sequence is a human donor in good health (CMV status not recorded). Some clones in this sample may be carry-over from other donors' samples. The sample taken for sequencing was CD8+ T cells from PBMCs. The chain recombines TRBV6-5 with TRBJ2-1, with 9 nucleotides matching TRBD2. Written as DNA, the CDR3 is TGTGCCAGCAGTTACGGAACAGCGGGGGGTTTGGAGAATGAGCAGTTCTTC. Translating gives CASSYGTAGGLENEQFF.